What follows describes a single T cell receptor beta chain. Sequencing was performed with immunoSEQ multiplex PCR; in TCRdb, only in-frame clones are kept and a portion is missing. The sample records 99,000 or so clones, around 90% being singletons. This record comes from a study of OX40 agonist ivuxolimab in advanced cancers. Samples were taken at baseline and on day 1 of cycles 4 and 7. This CDR3 region has 15 residues. Trimming left V 2 bases short and J 0 bases short, with 8 bases between. Germline loops: CDR1 KGHSH, CDR2 LQKENI. The chain employs TRBV18 and TRBJ2-1; D is uncertain. This TCR derives from an adult with an advanced solid tumor such as melanoma, head and neck, liver or kidney cancer. Here the sequenced sample was CD4+ or CD8+ T cells sorted from blood, taken in a trial of the OX40 agonist ivuxolimab. CDR3: CASSPNLASYNEQFF. In DNA, the CDR3 is TGTGCCAGCTCACCAAATTTGGCCTCCTACAATGAGCAGTTCTTC.